The 22 T cell receptor beta chains reported below all come from one sample, sequenced in a study of blood T cell repertoires in COVID-19. Generated by immunoSEQ multiplex PCR, the TCRdb table keeps only in-frame clones and is missing some. The data show about 140,000 clones, with around 78% seen just once and over 4% held by the top ten. The sequenced sample was peripheral blood. The receptors originated from a woman aged 80 or older with active or convalescent COVID-19.

This clone has only a few counts. The chain links TRBV6-1 to TRBJ1-3, with 9 positions matching TRBD1. The CDR3 is 18 residues long. V shed 3 bases and J 3 bases; nucleotides not matched to a gene: 12. Germline V gives CDR1 MNHNS, CDR2 SASEGT. The chain's CDR3 is CASSEGNLGTGFGNTIYF. In DNA, the CDR3 is TGTGCCAGCAGTGAGGGGAATCTCGGGACAGGGTTTGGAAACACCATATATTTT.

In its sample, this clone was seen a few times. The J gene is TRBJ1-2, the V gene TRBV7-2, with TRBD1 as a possible D gene (5 bases). Deletions cut 5 bases from V and 5 bases from J, with 21 bases between. CDR1 is SGHTA, CDR2 FQGNSA, per germline. This CDR3 contains 16 residues. CDR3 nucleotides: TGTGCCAGCAGCGCTTTAGTCGCGGGGCGCGGGTATGGCTACACCTTC. Translating it yields CASSALVAGRGYGYTF.

V usage is TRBV4-1 and J usage is TRBJ2-5; 14 bases agree with TRBD2. Per the germline V gene, CDR1 is MGHRA and CDR2 is YSYEKL. The J segment lost 2 bases and the V segment lost 1 base, leaving 6 bases of the junction unmatched. This CDR3 contains 18 residues. The CDR3 DNA follows: TGCGCCAGCAGCCAAGTGGAGACTAGCGGGGGGGGACAAGAGACCCAGTACTTC. It encodes CASSQVETSGGGQETQYF.

With respect to this clone: Germline is not matched at one junction end, which may reflect a read error. The chain combines TRBV7-7 with TRBJ2-5; D uncertain. The CDR3 length is 16 residues. Germline V gives CDR1 SSHAT, CDR2 FNYEAQ (reference sequence). DNA for the CDR3: TGTGCTAGCAGCAAAGGCTGGGCAGGCAAACAAGAGACCCAGTACTTC. As protein: CASSKGWAGKQETQYF.

The V gene is TRBV7-9, the J gene TRBJ2-1, with 9 positions matching TRBD1. Germline V lookup: CDR1 SEHNR, CDR2 FQNEAQ (reference sequence). The CDR3 contains 14 residues. The junction had 2 bases not matched to a gene; V was cut back by 1 base and J by 7 bases. This CDR3 is CASSLGQGVNEQFF. In DNA, the CDR3 is TGTGCCAGCAGCTTAGGACAGGGGGTTAATGAGCAGTTCTTC.

The gene calls are TRBV5-6 and TRBJ2-7, with 7 bases matching TRBD1. J lost 1 base, V lost 2 bases, and 3 bases had no gene match. Germline CDR1 is SGHDT and CDR2 is YYEEEE. The CDR3 is made up of 14 amino acids. CDR3 sequence: CASSLGGTSYEQYF. CDR3 coding DNA: TGTGCCAGCAGCTTAGGGGGCACTTCCTACGAGCAGTACTTC.

The chain's CDR3 is CASSMGGGKAYEQYF. The CDR3 coding sequence is TGTGCCAGCAGCATGGGAGGGGGGAAAGCCTACGAGCAGTACTTC. The chain combines TRBV7-3 with TRBJ2-7, with D tentatively TRBD2 (7 bases). CDR1 and CDR2 (germline): SGHTA, FQGTGA. CDR3 length: 15 amino acids. With 5 bases removed from V and 2 bases from J, the gap between germline ends came to 16 bases.

The rearrangement uses TRBV6-1 and TRBJ1-1; D ambiguous. Looked up from germline, CDR1 is MNHNS and CDR2 is SASEGT. V was pared by 1 base and J by 6 bases, with 6 bases between. The CDR3 has 12 residues. The DNA for the CDR3 is TGTGCCAGCAGTGAAGTCCTCCCTGAAGCTTTCTTT. This codes for CASSEVLPEAFF.

This chain connects TRBV10-3 to TRBJ1-5; D unclear. The V gene lost 0 bases and the J gene lost 4 bases, with 4 bases spanning the gap. This CDR3 contains 13 residues. From germline, CDR1 is ENHRY and CDR2 SYGVKD. The CDR3 here is CAISESSNQPQHF. The CDR3 bases are TGTGCCATCAGTGAGTCTTCTAATCAGCCCCAGCATTTT.

This clone was seen more than once but under ten times. The chain carries TRBV9 and TRBJ1-1; no reliable D call. Trimming took 2 bases from V and 1 from J, leaving 12 bases between them. This CDR3 is 15 amino acids long. Germline values: CDR1 SGDLS, CDR2 YYNGEE. The DNA for the CDR3 is TGTGCCAGCAGCGTGTTTAGCGGAGAGAACACTGAAGCTTTCTTT. This sequence encodes CASSVFSGENTEAFF. Full variable domain (missing parts from reference TRBV9 and TRBJ1-1): DSGVTQTPKHLITATGQRVTLRCSPRSGDLSVYWYQQSLDQGLQFLIQYYNGEERAKGNILERFSAQQFPDLHSELNLSSLELGDSALYFCASSVFSGENTEAFFGQGTRLTVV.

The chain couples TRBV20-1 to TRBJ2-3; possibly TRBD2 for D (5 bases). The CDR3 runs to 11 residues. Trimming cost V 6 bases and J 7 bases, with 11 bases left between them. Looked up from germline, CDR1 is DFQATT and CDR2 is SNEGSKA (reference sequence). CDR3 sequence: CSALTGNTQYF. The CDR3, as DNA: TGCAGTGCGCTTACCGGGAATACGCAGTATTTT.

The V call is TRBV5-1, the J call TRBJ2-6, with D possibly TRBD1 on 5 matching bases. CDR1 and CDR2 (germline): SGHRS, YFSETQ. This CDR3 comprises 15 residues. Trimming left V 4 bases short and J 0 bases short, with 8 bases between. The CDR3 sequence: CASSQDISGANVLTF. As DNA, the CDR3 is TGCGCCAGCAGCCAGGACATCTCTGGGGCCAACGTCCTGACTTTC.

This clone was found once. The DNA of the CDR3 is TGTGCCAGCAGCGTAGTTGACTATTCTAACACCGGGGAGCTGTTTTTT. Translating gives CASSVVDYSNTGELFF. The J gene is TRBJ2-2, the V gene TRBV9, with D perhaps matching TRBD2 (5 bases). V lost 0 bases to trimming and J lost 2 bases, with 11 bases between them. The CDR3 is 16 amino acids. Germline V gives CDR1 SGDLS, CDR2 YYNGEE.

The chain links TRBV18 to TRBJ1-1; weak D call: TRBD1 (6 bases). Germline V lookup: CDR1 KGHSH, CDR2 LQKENI. V lost 4 bases, J lost 0 bases, and 12 bases lay in between. The CDR3 totals 15 residues. CDR3 nucleotide sequence: TGTGCCAGCTCACGAGTGGGGGCTCTGAACACTGAAGCTTTCTTT. Encoded protein: CASSRVGALNTEAFF.

A single count supports this clone. The genes are TRBV10-3 and TRBJ2-2, with D uncertain. CDR3 length: 12 residues. Trimming pared 4 bases from V and 7 bases from J, leaving 7 bases between. CDR1 and CDR2 from the germline V gene are ENHRY and SYGVKD. CDR3 amino acids: CAISAGGGELFF. The CDR3 nucleotides read TGTGCCATCAGTGCGGGTGGCGGGGAGCTGTTTTTT.

The rearrangement joins TRBV2 to TRBJ2-1, with TRBD2 matching 14 bases. The length of the CDR3 is 15 residues. J was trimmed by 9 bases and V by 6 bases; bases with no gene match: 7. CDR1 is SNHLY and CDR2 is FYNNEI in the germline V gene. This CDR3 reads CASRLTSGGAPEQFF. The CDR3 region has the DNA TGTGCCAGCAGACTGACTAGCGGGGGGGCCCCTGAGCAGTTCTTC.

The gene calls are TRBV18 and TRBJ2-7, with 7 bases that match TRBD1. V gave up 5 bases and J gave up 4 bases; unmatched junction bases: 8. The CDR3 contains 14 residues. Germline loops: CDR1 KGHSH, CDR2 LQKENI. The DNA of the CDR3 is TGTGCCAGCTCAGGGACGGGACAGCTTTACGAGCAGTACTTC. It translates to CASSGTGQLYEQYF.

Of note for this clone: One junction end does not reproduce the germline sequence, and a read error may be involved. This chain connects TRBV3-1 (or the pseudogene TRBV3-2) to TRBJ1-1; possibly TRBD1 for D (5 bases). Per germline, CDR1 LGHDT and CDR2 YNNKEL (reference sequence). The CDR3 sequence is 13 residues long. CDR3 nucleotides: TGTGCCAGCAGTCAGACAGTGAACGCTGAAGCTTTCTTT. Translation: CASSQTVNAEAFF.

The V gene is TRBV6-5, the J gene TRBJ2-3, with TRBD1 matching 7 bases. The CDR3 is 15 amino acids. The germline V gene has CDR1 MNHEY and CDR2 SVGAGI. Trimming at V came to 10 bases and at J to 0 bases, leaving 10 bases not matched to a gene. The CDR3 coding sequence is TGTGCCACGAACTCCAGGGACAGTAGCACAGATACGCAGTATTTT. Its protein is CATNSRDSSTDTQYF.

The CDR3 loop is CASALVVRGINSNQPQHF. The CDR3 DNA sequence: TGTGCCAGTGCCTTAGTCGTCCGAGGGATTAATAGCAATCAGCCCCAGCATTTT. V usage is TRBV19 and J usage is TRBJ1-5; D gene unclear. Deletions cut 8 bases from V and 0 bases from J, with 23 bases between. The germline V gene has CDR1 LNHDA and CDR2 SQIVND (reference sequence). The CDR3 loop spans 18 amino acids.

The chain carries TRBV5-6 and TRBJ1-1; tentative D call: TRBD1 (6 bases). In germline, CDR1 is SGHDT, CDR2 YYEEEE. Trimming left V 4 bases short and J 3 bases short, with 16 bases between. The CDR3 totals 15 residues. For the CDR3, the DNA is TGTGCCAGCAGCCTGCCCCAGGGGATGGACACTGAAGCTTTCTTT. This codes for CASSLPQGMDTEAFF.

This chain uses TRBV4-1 with TRBJ1-1; D not resolved. Germline values: CDR1 MGHRA, CDR2 YSYEKL. The CDR3 is 14 residues long. Trimming stripped 4 bases from V and 5 bases from J, with 14 bases between. For the CDR3, the DNA is TGCGCCAGCAGCCTCGGCGATCCCGGGACTGAAGCTTTCTTT. Translation gives CASSLGDPGTEAFF.